This T cell receptor beta chain is from a study of cytomegalovirus exposure and HLA in healthy donors (dated 2017 in TCRdb). Background for the entire study: In an earlier analysis of 550 to 750 of the donors, less than 350 Gb of sequence data and 117 million unique TCR beta sequences from about 179 million T cells were reported. About 280 gigabases of sequencing data and around 85 million unique TCR sequences made up an early release that covered about 640 HLA-typed donors. Among the roughly 390 genotyped donors, approximately 81% belonged to the genetic ancestry cluster associated with self-reported Caucasian donors. The study was designed to test whether signatures of past pathogen exposure could be identified by cataloging public T cell receptors. The study used immunosequencing to profile the T cell repertoires of 666 subjects and linked those repertoires to cytomegalovirus serostatus. In addition to the first cohort of roughly 700 subjects, a separate validation cohort of 120 different subjects was used. The study combined high-throughput TCR immunosequencing, statistical association of individual TCRs with disease status, and machine learning to predict cytomegalovirus infection status. A later analysis re-analyzed previously published TCR beta repertoires from approximately 670 donors and added high-resolution HLA genotyping to study TCR occurrence patterns. The later analysis used no new phenotypic data to find candidate immune exposures, relying instead on TCR beta sequences and their occurrence across donors. An earlier analysis of approximately 640 of the donors applied high-throughput TCR beta sequencing to assess whether each TCR beta V gene segment acted as functional or pseudogenic. Donor age, sex, ethnicity and CMV serostatus were compiled alongside the repertoire data. Genome-wide SNP genotypes for about 60% of the roughly 670 donors were used in a later genetic analysis, which treated that subset as a discovery cohort. All discovery cohort repertoires had been generated on a single sequencing platform. Class I and class II HLA loci were covered by the typing at four-digit resolution. Typing coverage varied by locus: roughly 620-640 donors for A, B, C, DRB1 and DQB1; approximately 500 for DQA1; approximately 610 for DPA1; some 470 for DPB1. Roughly 5 DR-DQ haplotypes were treated as single units for association and clustering because of strong linkage in the cohort. Among almost 400 genotyped donors of the cohort, an average of approximately 230,000 unique TCR beta nucleotide sequences were sequenced per donor, roughly 20% of them non-productive. Overall study outcomes, separate from this receptor: In the study, 150 to 200 TCR beta chains were listed as associated with cytomegalovirus. Correlated functional status among segregating V segments might be attributable to linkage disequilibrium, but an unknown experimental factor could not be ruled out. Broadly in line with IMGT annotations, most TCR beta V segments showed up in productive rearrangements about 87% or about 30% of the time in an earlier analysis of approximately 600 of the donors. A further reported finding was that TCR beta sequences accurately predicted the HLA-A and HLA-B alleles for most subjects in the first cohort. A later analysis found that TCR association rates varied across HLA loci, with DRB1 alleles showing the most associated TCRs and HLA-C alleles the fewest. The sequencing pipeline was judged likely to have produced a cluster of highly shared sequence variants as a technical artifact. CMV serostatus was the only immune exposure information available for the cohort. In a later genetic analysis, fewer N-insertions in productive TCRs were reported among donors in an Asian-associated ancestry cluster than the approximately 710-donor mean. Across donors, most TCR sequences were observed very rarely, whereas some public TCRs were present in many individuals. According to a later analysis, parvovirus B19, influenza, CMV and Epstein-Barr virus appeared linked to several top co-occurrence clusters. In a later analysis, around 17,000 TCR beta sequences were associated with specific HLA alleles at a false discovery rate of 0.05. Because HLA typing was missing for some donors at each locus, association tests included only the typed subset. In vitro tests confirmed that a few of the cytomegalovirus-associated TCR beta chains recognize cytomegalovirus antigens. The presence/absence analyses assumed that sequencing depth was roughly uniform across donors, and that assumption may not be true. In a later analysis, HLA-associated TCR beta chains showed more clonal expansion and lower generation probabilities than non-associated chains that were equally common. The classifier was reported to diagnose cytomegalovirus status with high specificity and sensitivity in both the original cohort and the validation cohort. According to the authors, the approach could potentially be generalized to other disease states and immunological phenotypes. Roughly 17 rarely observed V segments, including chromosome 9 orphons, were excluded from the earlier analysis of a few hundred of the donors because counts were too low. When HLA alleles, especially DR and DQ, strongly co-occurred, TCR associations were difficult to assign to individual alleles. The 87-base-pair reads could not distinguish some IMGT-functional V segments, including TRBV6-2 and TRBV6-3, so those segments were excluded. In a later genetic analysis, a missense DCLRE1C variant was associated with V-gene and J-gene trimming of TCR beta chains, and the association was replicated in an independent cohort. Most CMV-associated TCR beta chains appeared to be HLA-restricted in a later analysis, and the HLA associations seemed to be driven largely by CMV exposure. The cohort was sequenced for TCR beta chains only, and without alpha or paired-chain data the features that could be detected were limited.

The library was prepared using the immunoSEQ multiplex PCR assay. A mixture of 60 forward primers for TCR Vbeta segments and 13 reverse primers for TCR Jbeta segments was used in the multiplex PCR. A multiplex PCR assay on genomic DNA amplified the CDR3 region of rearranged TCR beta genes. The amplified TCR beta libraries were sequenced on the Illumina HiSeq System as 87-base-pair reads. Under the source paper's analysis protocol: A later analysis counted about 80 million unique TCR beta chains across the roughly 700 repertoires, and around 9.9 million of these chains were shared by at least two donors. Raw reads were error-corrected and collapsed into unique sequences with a nearest-neighbor algorithm that merged closely related sequences to remove PCR and sequencing errors. To assign V, D and J gene segments, CDR3 sequences were aligned to IMGT reference sequences. For a sequence to be retained, a match of at least six nucleotides to both a V gene segment and a J gene segment was required. A rearrangement counted as productive if the CDR3 had no stop codons and remained in frame with V and J, and every other rearrangement counted as non-productive. CDR3 was defined by IMGT convention, running from the second conserved V-encoded cysteine to the conserved J-encoded phenylalanine. Sequences without an unambiguous match to a single V gene segment were excluded from the earlier analysis of several hundred of the donors. In an earlier analysis of 450 to 700 of the donors, V segments were called functional above 56.7% productive rearrangements and were called segregating when the between-donor standard deviation exceeded 5%. A statistical classification framework was built to diagnose cytomegalovirus status from the catalog of TCR beta chain sequences. V and J gene assignment, in a later analysis, came from comparing TCR nucleotide sequences with IMGT/GENE-DB human TR gene sequences. The TCRdist pipeline was used in a later analysis to assign CDR3 sequences and most-parsimonious VDJ recombination scenarios. In a later analysis, each TCR beta chain was defined by its CDR3 amino acid sequence together with its V-gene family, and reads without a unique V-gene family were excluded. In a later analysis, fewer than 650 highly shared, low-generation-probability nucleotide sequences were removed to address suspected cross-contamination and a sequencing artifact. In a later analysis, a clonal expansion index was calculated for each public chain from normalized within-repertoire ranks of inferred template counts. A later analysis computed generation probabilities with a VDJ recombination model fitted to out-of-frame rearrangements, and checked the results against IGoR. A later analysis scored TCR-TCR, TCR-HLA and TCR-CMV co-occurrence with hypergeometric tests, applying a repertoire-size bias correction to TCR pairs. A later analysis estimated false discovery rates by permuting HLA or CMV assignments 20 times. In a later analysis, co-occurring TCRs were grouped using DBSCAN, and TCRdist sequence similarity was added for clustering within HLA-allele-positive subsets. Co-occurrence clustering excluded repertoires with fewer than 30,000 or more than 120,000 public chains, plus five with anomalous nucleotide sharing. TCRdb re-hosts the immuneACCESS table, in-frame sequences only. Its copies lack some clones; in the studies checked, an unresolved V gene accounts for under half of them, and the cause for the rest is not known. V and J calls and clone size are those listed in that table; D and trimming were worked out from the DNA. The table kept for this sample lists 90,000 to 100,000 clones. 3% to 4% of the sample is in the top ten clones.

The cohort was made up of 500 to 850 healthy bone marrow donors. At the time of sampling, all cohort members were nominally healthy, though unrecorded immune exposures were likely present. The donor was CMV seronegative and was included in the group of 352 seronegative cohort members. Each donor provided a peripheral blood sample, and peripheral blood mononuclear cells were used for TCR beta sequencing. Genomic DNA extraction from the blood cell samples was performed with the Qiagen DNeasy Blood Extraction Kit. Trimming takes 8 bases from V and 0 bases from J, and the germline ends sit 10 bases apart. CDR1 and CDR2, looked up from the germline V gene (reference sequence), are LNHNV and YYDKDF. Reading from cysteine to phenylalanine, the CDR3 counts 14 amino acids. Only the CDR3 DNA stays, 42 bases, in frame from base 1. On this clone: Its antigen specificity is not known.

The receptor was derived from a woman aged 25 to 39 in good health and CMV-seronegative. Sample: PBMCs. Recombination connected TRBV15 to TRBJ1-4, with TRBD1 perhaps the D gene, on 5 matching bases. The DNA sequence is given as TGTGCCACCGGCTGGGACTCAACTAATGAAAAACTGTTTTTT. It specifies CATGWDSTNEKLFF.